These 12 T cell receptor beta chains came from one sample sequenced in a study of cytotoxic CD8 clonotypes in ibrutinib-treated CLL. Sequencing was performed with immunoSEQ multiplex PCR; in TCRdb, only in-frame clones are kept and a portion is missing. Here the sample spans approximately 50,000 clones, roughly 71% being singletons. Sequences were derived from PBMCs, sampled after 12 months of ibrutinib treatment. Every receptor here comes from a human donor with chronic lymphocytic leukemia.

The CDR3 region has the DNA TGTGCCAGCAGCTTAGTCCTAAGTCTACTAGCGGGAGACGCGAACACCGGGGAGCTGTTTTTT. Protein: CASSLVLSLLAGDANTGELFF. V gene TRBV7-6 combines with J gene TRBJ2-2, with TRBD2 identical over 11 bases. Unmatched junction bases numbered 13, after V lost 1 base and J lost 0 bases. Germline V lookup: CDR1 SGHVS, CDR2 FNYEAQ. The CDR3 totals 21 residues.

V usage is TRBV4-1 and J usage is TRBJ2-5, with 7 nucleotides matching TRBD2. The CDR3 runs to 15 residues. CDR1 and CDR2 (germline): MGHRA, YSYEKL. V gave up 1 base and J gave up 5 bases; unmatched junction bases: 7. The CDR3 DNA reads TGCGCCAGCAGCCAAGTTCTTTGGGGAGGGGAGACCCAGTACTTC. Translating it yields CASSQVLWGGETQYF.

This chain uses TRBV6-5 with TRBJ1-1; possibly TRBD1 for D (5 bases). The CDR3 totals 13 residues. The germline gives CDR1 MNHEY, CDR2 SVGAGI. The ends were cut back, 5 bases at V and 4 bases at J, with 11 bases in the middle. The CDR3 spells CASSPTGFTEAFF. The CDR3, as DNA: TGTGCCAGCAGTCCTACAGGATTCACTGAAGCTTTCTTT.

V and J are TRBV19 and TRBJ2-1; D may be TRBD1 (6 bases). Per germline, CDR1 LNHDA and CDR2 SQIVND (reference sequence). The CDR3 has 15 amino acids. V was clipped by 4 bases and J by 6 bases, with 16 bases between them. The CDR3 spells CASSRDRQAGNEQFF. CDR3 DNA sequence: TGTGCCAGTAGTAGAGATAGACAGGCTGGCAATGAGCAGTTCTTC.

V and J are TRBV7-9 and TRBJ2-1; 9 bases are shared with TRBD2. This CDR3 has 17 residues. Trimming cost V 5 bases and J 3 bases; bases outside gene matches: 11. The germline V gene has CDR1 SEHNR and CDR2 FQNEAQ (reference sequence). This CDR3 reads CASSPPAAGGSYNEQFF. CDR3 nucleotides: TGTGCCAGCAGCCCACCGGCAGCGGGAGGTAGCTACAATGAGCAGTTCTTC. Full variable domain (remainder filled in from reference TRBV7-9 and TRBJ2-1): DTGVSQNPRHKITKRGQNVTFRCDPISEHNRLYWYRQTLGQGPEFLTYFQNEAQLEKSRLLSDRFSAERPKGSFSTLEIQRTEQGDSAMYLCASSPPAAGGSYNEQFFGPGTRLTVL.

The chain uses TRBV14 and TRBJ2-5; D gene unclear. CDR3 length: 14 residues. Germline V gives CDR1 SGHDN, CDR2 FVKESK. The germline V and J ends were trimmed by 4 bases and 5 bases, with 14 bases remaining between them. The CDR3 protein is CASSRDDWWETQYF. In DNA, the CDR3 is TGTGCCAGCAGCCGGGATGATTGGTGGGAGACCCAGTACTTC.

The chain joins TRBV29-1 to TRBJ2-3; perhaps TRBD1 as D (5 bases). This CDR3 spans 14 amino acids. Trimming took off 0 bases at V and 0 bases at J, with 7 bases between the two ends. The germline CDR1 and CDR2 sequences are SQVTM and ANQGSEA. CDR3 loop: CSVEDRQSTDTQYF. CDR3 coding DNA: TGCAGCGTTGAAGACCGACAGAGCACAGATACGCAGTATTTT.

This clone has a single count. V gene TRBV11-2 combines with J gene TRBJ2-1; possibly TRBD2 for D (6 bases). Per the germline V gene, CDR1 is SGHAT and CDR2 is FQNNGV. V was clipped by 1 base and J by 9 bases, with 13 bases between them. The CDR3 sequence is 14 residues long. In DNA form, the CDR3 reads TGTGCCAGCAGCTTAGCGGGAGCTTCGGTTGAGCAGTTCTTC. Its protein product is CASSLAGASVEQFF.

This chain connects TRBV30 to TRBJ2-2, with D unclear. The CDR3 is made up of 13 amino acids. Germline V gene data show CDR1 as GTSNPN and CDR2 as SVGIG (reference sequence). Trimming shortened V by 2 bases and J by 5 bases, and 9 bases separated the two germline ends. In DNA form, the CDR3 reads TGTGCCTGGAGTCAGCAGAGGACCGGGGAGCTGTTTTTT. Encoded protein: CAWSQQRTGELFF. The whole variable domain, remainder taken from reference TRBV30 and TRBJ2-2, is SQTIHQWPATLVQPVGSPLSLECTVEGTSNPNLYWYRQAAGRGLQLLFYSVGIGQISSEVPQNLSASRPQDRQFILSSKKLLLSDSGFYLCAWSQQRTGELFFGEGSRLTVL.

This clone was recorded a few times. The CDR3 DNA is TGTGCCAGCGCTGGCGGGGTTCAGGGGGCACTCTCTGGGGCCAACGTCCTGACTTTC. The encoded protein is CASAGGVQGALSGANVLTF. The chain carries TRBV13 and TRBJ2-6, with 8 bases identical to TRBD1. The CDR3 is made up of 19 amino acids. In germline, CDR1 is PRHDT, CDR2 FYEKMQ (reference sequence). Trimming removed 8 bases from V and 0 bases from J; junction bases left unmatched: 15.

This clone was seen only a few times. The V gene is TRBV28, the J gene TRBJ2-5, with 8 nucleotides matching TRBD2. The V gene end was trimmed by 6 bases and the J gene end by 7 bases; junction bases not matched to a gene: 16. In germline, CDR1 is MDHEN, CDR2 SYDVKM. The CDR3 runs to 16 residues. As DNA, the CDR3 is TGTGCCAGCAGCAAACTACTAGCGGTGGGAAAGGCGACCCAGTACTTC. The encoded protein is CASSKLLAVGKATQYF.

The chain combines TRBV27 with TRBJ2-3, with unresolved D. CDR1 MNHEY and CDR2 SMNVEV come from the germline V gene (reference sequence). The CDR3 spans 17 residues. V was clipped by 1 base and J by 2 bases, with 16 bases between them. CDR3 bases: TGTGCCAGCAGTTTATTTCGGGTGGATAGGGACACAGATACGCAGTATTTT. It is translated as CASSLFRVDRDTDTQYF.